The entry below gives a single T cell receptor beta chain sequence along with its context. Its antigen specificity is not known. Per-nucleotide qualities are absent, and no much larger clonotype sits a single base away. V lost 3 bases and J lost 0 bases; the stretch between them is 8 bases long. The CDR3 starts with the cysteine, ends with the phenylalanine, and has 14 residues. Kept here is only the CDR3 DNA, which spans 42 bases and is read in frame from base 1. In the germline V gene, CDR1 corresponds to SGHDT and CDR2 to YYEEEE. The sample originates from a study of CD8+ T cells in alopecia areata listed by TCRdb under 2018. About the investigation overall: The study used high-throughput TCRbeta sequencing to examine T cell clonal expansion in alopecia areata, in both the C3H/HeJ mouse model and human patients. Human TCRbeta sequencing covered scalp tissue and sorted CD4+ and CD8+ peripheral blood T cells from patchy and totalis/universalis alopecia areata patients and healthy controls. Clonality in the scalp was compared among normal scalp (n=4), patchy alopecia areata scalp (n=8), and alopecia totalis/universalis scalp (n=8). The RNA source kit depended on sample type: the PAXgene miRNA kit for fixed scalp, the miRNeasy kit for PBMCs, and the RNeasy kit for mouse skin. TCRbeta CDR3 regions were amplified by immunoSEQ multiplex PCR with 35 Vbeta forward and 13 Jbeta reverse primers. What the authors observed across the whole study: Higher clonality and more expanded CD8+ clones were observed in lesional scalp than in normal scalp, particularly in alopecia totalis/universalis, a finding suggestive of antigenic drive. Shared TCR sequences between patients were less evident than in mice, which may be partly attributable to HLA diversity in the patient population. Resident alphabeta T cells in normal human skin are also sequenced, complicating scalp TCR repertoire analysis, unlike mouse skin dominated by gammadelta T cells.

After PBMCs were isolated by density centrifugation and stained for CD3, CD4 and CD8, a FACSAria was used to sort CD4+ and CD8+ T cells. Scalp biopsies and blood samples were obtained from unaffected controls. Library preparation used the immunoSEQ multiplex PCR assay. RNA was extracted from all samples and reverse transcribed into cDNA as template for TCR sequencing. SuperScript III was used for first-strand cDNA synthesis, primed with a 2:1 mix of oligo-dT and random hexamers. Amplification bias was assessed with a synthetic immune receptor repertoire, and residual bias was removed computationally. Processing in the source paper ran as follows. Raw reads were preprocessed for error removal, and CDR3 was defined according to IMGT conventions as running from the conserved cysteine to phenylalanine. Clonality was computed by normalizing Shannon entropy by log2 of the number of productive unique TCRs and subtracting the result from 1. Scalp TCRbeta sequences were cross-referenced with sorted blood CD4 and CD8 repertoires so that the CD4 or CD8 identity of scalp clones could be inferred. Here the immuneACCESS table is served through TCRdb, limited to in-frame sequences with V and J called. Missing clones are a known gap in these copies; in checked studies unresolved V genes cover under half, and the rest lacks a known reason. V and J calls and clone size are as listed in that table; D and trimming were resolved from the DNA. In all, the sample holds 200,000 to 250,000 clones, and 45% to 70% of those were seen once. Over 4% of the sample belongs to the ten largest clones.

This receptor was obtained from a human donor in good health. The sequenced sample consisted of CD8+ T cells sorted from blood. This receptor chain uses TRBV5-6 and TRBJ2-3; D gene: possibly TRBD2, on 6 matching bases. At the DNA level, the sequence is TGTGCCAGCAGCTGGGGGGTTAGCACAGATACGCAGTATTTT. It codes for CASSWGVSTDTQYF.